The clone carrying this T cell receptor beta chain was observed once. All of the donors resided in Nashville, Tennessee, and each was a Caucasian adult. The germline V gene has CDR1 LGHNA and CDR2 YNFKEQ. V was trimmed by 4 bases and J by 0 bases, leaving 16 bases between them. This CDR3 has 16 amino acids. Assay runs were performed at deep level. The protocol was immunoSEQ multiplex PCR, while the TCRdb copy is restricted to in-frame clones and leaves out a portion. Among approximately 2,000,000 clones, 85% to 95% were seen once, and the ten largest hold more than 0.35%. These data originate in a study of shared clonotypes between healthy human individuals. Study-wide background: Each donor had three CD4 naive, three CD4 memory, two CD8 naive and one CD8 memory plate.

The TCR originated in a man between 18 and 35 years old in good health. Some clones in this sample may be carry-over from other donors' samples. The sample comprised naive CD4+ T cells from PBMCs. The sample's subset: CD45RA+ positively selected. The chain couples TRBV4-2 to TRBJ2-7; D is possibly TRBD1 or TRBD2 (5 bases each). The DNA of the CDR3 is TGTGCCAGCAGCCGCAATAGGGACGGAAGCTCCTACGAGCAGTACTTC. Its protein is CASSRNRDGSSYEQYF.